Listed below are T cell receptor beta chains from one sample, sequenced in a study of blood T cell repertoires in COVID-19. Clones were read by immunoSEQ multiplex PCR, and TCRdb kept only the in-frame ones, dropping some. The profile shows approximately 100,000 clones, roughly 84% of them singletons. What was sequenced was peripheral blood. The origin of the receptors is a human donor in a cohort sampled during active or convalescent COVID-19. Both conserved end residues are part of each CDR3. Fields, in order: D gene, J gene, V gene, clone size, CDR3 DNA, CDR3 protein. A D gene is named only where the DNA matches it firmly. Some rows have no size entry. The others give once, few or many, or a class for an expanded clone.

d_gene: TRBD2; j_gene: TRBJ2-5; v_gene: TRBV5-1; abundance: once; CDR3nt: TGCGCCAGCAGCTTGGGAGTTGGCGGGGGGTACCAAGAGACCCAGTACTTC; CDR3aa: CASSLGVGGGYQETQYF
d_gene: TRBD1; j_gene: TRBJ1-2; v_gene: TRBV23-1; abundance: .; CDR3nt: TGCGCCAGCAGCCATTTCGTCAGGGGGAGGTATGGCTACACCTTC; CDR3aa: CASSHFVRGRYGYTF
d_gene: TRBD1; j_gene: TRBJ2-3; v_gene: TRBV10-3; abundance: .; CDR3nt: TGTGCCATCAACACGGAGGTTGGGTGGCAGGGGGCGACAGATACGCAGTATTTT; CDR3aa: CAINTEVGWQGATDTQYF
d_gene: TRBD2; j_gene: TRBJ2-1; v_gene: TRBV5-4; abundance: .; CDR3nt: TGTGCCAGCAGCCAAGTAGCGGGGGGCAGTGAGCAGTTCTTC; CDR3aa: CASSQVAGGSEQFF
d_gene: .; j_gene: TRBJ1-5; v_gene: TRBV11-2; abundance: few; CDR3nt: TGTGCCAGCAGCCCCGGGGATCAGCCCCAGCATTTT; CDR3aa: CASSPGDQPQHF
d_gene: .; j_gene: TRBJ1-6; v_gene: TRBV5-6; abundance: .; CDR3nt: TGTGCCAGCAGCCCAGGTGGTACAGGGTGGGATTCACCCCTCCACTTT; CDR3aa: CASSPGGTGWDSPLHF
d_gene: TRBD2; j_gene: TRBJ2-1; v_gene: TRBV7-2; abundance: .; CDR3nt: TGTGCCAGCAGCCCACTAGCGGGGGGGATCAATGAGCAGTTCTTC; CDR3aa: CASSPLAGGINEQFF
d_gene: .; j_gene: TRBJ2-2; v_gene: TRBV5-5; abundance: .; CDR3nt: TGTGCCAGTTACACGGGGACAAACACCGGGGAGCTGTTTTTT; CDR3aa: CASYTGTNTGELFF
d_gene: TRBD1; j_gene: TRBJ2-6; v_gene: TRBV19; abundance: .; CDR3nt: TGTGCCAGTTGGGACAGCGGCGGGGCCAACGTCCTGACTTTC; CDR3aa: CASWDSGGANVLTF
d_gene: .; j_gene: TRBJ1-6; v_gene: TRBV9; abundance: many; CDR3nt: TGTGCCAGCAGCGCGGCCCAGGACGGGAATGAGAATTCACCCCTCCACTTT; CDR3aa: CASSAAQDGNENSPLHF
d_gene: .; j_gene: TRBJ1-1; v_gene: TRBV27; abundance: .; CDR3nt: TGTGCCAGCAGTCCGACTGGGAGCACTGAAGCTTTCTTT; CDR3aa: CASSPTGSTEAFF
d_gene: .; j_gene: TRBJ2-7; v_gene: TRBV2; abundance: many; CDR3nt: TGTGCCAGCGTTCAGGGGGGATCCTACGAGCAGTACTTC; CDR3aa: CASVQGGSYEQYF
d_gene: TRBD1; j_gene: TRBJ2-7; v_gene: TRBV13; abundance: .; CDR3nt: TGTGCCAGCAGCTTAGGACAGGGGGCAGTCTACGAGCAGTACTTC; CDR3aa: CASSLGQGAVYEQYF
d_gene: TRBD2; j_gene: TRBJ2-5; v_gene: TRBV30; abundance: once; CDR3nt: TGTGCCTGGAGCCCCTGGGGGGGAGAGACCCAGTACTTC; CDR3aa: CAWSPWGGETQYF
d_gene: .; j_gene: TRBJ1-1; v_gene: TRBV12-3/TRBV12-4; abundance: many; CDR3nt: TGTGCCAGCACCCTGCTGACAGTTCCTGAAGCTTTCTTT; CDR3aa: CASTLLTVPEAFF
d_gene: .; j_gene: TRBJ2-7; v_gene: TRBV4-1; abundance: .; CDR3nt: TGCGCCAGCAGCCAAGATCCAGCAGGATTCTACGAGCAGTACTTC; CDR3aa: CASSQDPAGFYEQYF
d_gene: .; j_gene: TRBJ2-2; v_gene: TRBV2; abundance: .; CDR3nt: TGTGCCAGCACCCGCCAGGCCTACGGGGAGCTGTTTTTT; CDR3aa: CASTRQAYGELFF
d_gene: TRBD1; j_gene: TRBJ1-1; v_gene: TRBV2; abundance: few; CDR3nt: TGTGCCAGTATTTGGACAGGCCCACCAAACACTGAAGCTTTCTTT; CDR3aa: CASIWTGPPNTEAFF
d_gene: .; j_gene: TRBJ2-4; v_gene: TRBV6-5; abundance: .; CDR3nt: TGTGCCAGCAGTTACTCGGCGGACAGAGTAAACATTCAGTACTTC; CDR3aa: CASSYSADRVNIQYF
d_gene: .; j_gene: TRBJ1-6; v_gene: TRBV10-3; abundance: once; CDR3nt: TGTGCCATCACACAGTCCTATAATTCACCCCTCCACTTT; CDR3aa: CAITQSYNSPLHF
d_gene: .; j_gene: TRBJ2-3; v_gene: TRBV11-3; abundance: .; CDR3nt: TGTGCCAGCAGCCAAATCCTATCAGATACGCAGTATTTT; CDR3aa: CASSQILSDTQYF
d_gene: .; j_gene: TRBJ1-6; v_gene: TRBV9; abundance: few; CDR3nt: TGTGCCAGCAGCCCGCTCGGGGAGGAATCACCCCTCCACTTT; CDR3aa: CASSPLGEESPLHF
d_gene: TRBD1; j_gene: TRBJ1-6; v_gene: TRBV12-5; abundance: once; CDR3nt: TGTGCTAGTGGTTTCCCGGACAGGGTCGGTTCACCCCTCCACTTT; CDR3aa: CASGFPDRVGSPLHF
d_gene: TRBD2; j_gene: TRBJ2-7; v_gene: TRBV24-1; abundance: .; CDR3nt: TGTGCCACCAGTGATTCTCGATGGGGGGCTAGCGGGGGGCCCCACGAGCAGTACTTC; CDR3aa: CATSDSRWGASGGPHEQYF
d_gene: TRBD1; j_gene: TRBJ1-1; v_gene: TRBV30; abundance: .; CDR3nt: TGTGCCTGGAGGCCTAATGGACAGGGATTCACTGAAGCTTTCTTT; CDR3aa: CAWRPNGQGFTEAFF
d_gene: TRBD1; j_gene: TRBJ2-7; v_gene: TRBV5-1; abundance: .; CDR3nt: TGCGCCAGCAGCGTGGGACAGGGGGCTTACGAGCAGTACTTC; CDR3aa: CASSVGQGAYEQYF
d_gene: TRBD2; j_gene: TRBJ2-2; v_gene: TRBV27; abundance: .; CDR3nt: TGTGCCAGCAGACTTATGTCTAGCGGGGGTACCGGGGAGCTGTTTTTT; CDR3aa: CASRLMSSGGTGELFF
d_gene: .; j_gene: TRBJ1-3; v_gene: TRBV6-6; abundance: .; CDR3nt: TGTGCCAGCAGTTACTCTCTTACAACTGGAAACACCATATATTTT; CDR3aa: CASSYSLTTGNTIYF
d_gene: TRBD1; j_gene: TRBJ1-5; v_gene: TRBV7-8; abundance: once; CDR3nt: TGTGCCAGCGGGACAGGGGAAGATCAGCCCCAGCATTTT; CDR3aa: CASGTGEDQPQHF
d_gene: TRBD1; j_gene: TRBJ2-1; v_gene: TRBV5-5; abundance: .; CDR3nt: TGTGCCAGCCCGGGACAGCACTACAATGAGCAGTTCTTC; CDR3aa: CASPGQHYNEQFF
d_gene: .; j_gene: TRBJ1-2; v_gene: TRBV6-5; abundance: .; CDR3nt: TGTGCCAGCAGTTACTCGGGGCGAACCTATGGCTACACCTTC; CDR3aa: CASSYSGRTYGYTF
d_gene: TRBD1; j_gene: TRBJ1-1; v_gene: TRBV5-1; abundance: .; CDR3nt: TGCGCCAGCAGCTTGGAGGGGACAGAGAGGACTGAAGCTTTCTTT; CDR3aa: CASSLEGTERTEAFF
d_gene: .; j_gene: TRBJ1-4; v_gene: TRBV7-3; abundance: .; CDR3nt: TGTGCCAGCAGCTCTCTGACAGAAGGTAGTGAAAAACTGTTTTTT; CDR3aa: CASSSLTEGSEKLFF
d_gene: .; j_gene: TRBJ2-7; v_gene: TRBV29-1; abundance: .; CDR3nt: TGCAGCGTTGAAGGGGCAGGGACTGACTACGAGCAGTACTTC; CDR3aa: CSVEGAGTDYEQYF
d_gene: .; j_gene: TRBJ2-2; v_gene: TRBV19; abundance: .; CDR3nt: TGTGCCAGTAGTATATCCCCGTGGGGGACACTGAACACCGGGGAGCTGTTTTTT; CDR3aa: CASSISPWGTLNTGELFF
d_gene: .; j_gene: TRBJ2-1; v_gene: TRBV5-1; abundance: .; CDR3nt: TGCGCCAGCAGCCCCACAGGGAGCTCCTACAATGAGCAGTTCTTC; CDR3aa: CASSPTGSSYNEQFF
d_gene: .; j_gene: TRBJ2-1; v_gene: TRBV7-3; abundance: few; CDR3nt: TGTGCCAGCGGTCAGGGGTCGAATGAGCAGTTCTTC; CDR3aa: CASGQGSNEQFF
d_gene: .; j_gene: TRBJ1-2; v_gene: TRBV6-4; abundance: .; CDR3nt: TGTGCCAGCAGTGACTTGGCCGGCTACACCTTC; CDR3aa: CASSDLAGYTF
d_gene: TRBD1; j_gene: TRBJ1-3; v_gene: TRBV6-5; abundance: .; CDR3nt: TGTGCCAGCAGAAGGGGGCAAGGGGGAAACACCATATATTTT; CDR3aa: CASRRGQGGNTIYF
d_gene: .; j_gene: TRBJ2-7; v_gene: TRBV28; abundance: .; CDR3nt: TGTGCCAGCAGCAGAACCGGGACACCACCCTACGAGCAGTACTTC; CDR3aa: CASSRTGTPPYEQYF
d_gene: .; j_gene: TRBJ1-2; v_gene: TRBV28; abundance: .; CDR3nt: TGTGCCACATTGATAGGGGGTCTCTATGGCTACACCTTC; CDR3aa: CATLIGGLYGYTF
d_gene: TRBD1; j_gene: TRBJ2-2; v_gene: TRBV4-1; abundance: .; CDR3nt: TGCGCCAGCAGCCAAGAGTGGGCAGGGGGCCCGAACACCGGGGAGCTGTTTTTT; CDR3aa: CASSQEWAGGPNTGELFF
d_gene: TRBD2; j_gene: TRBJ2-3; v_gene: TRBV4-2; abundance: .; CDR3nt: TGTGCCAGCAGCCAAGAGGCTAGCGGGGGAGGGAGCACAGATACGCAGTATTTT; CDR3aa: CASSQEASGGGSTDTQYF
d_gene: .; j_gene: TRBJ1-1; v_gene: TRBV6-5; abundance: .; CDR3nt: TGTGCCAGCAGGAGGGGGATCGACACTGAAGCTTTCTTT; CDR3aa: CASRRGIDTEAFF
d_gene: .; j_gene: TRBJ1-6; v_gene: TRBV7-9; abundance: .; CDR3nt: TGTGCCAGCAGCCCCGACAATGGGTCGACCGCACCCCTCCACTTT; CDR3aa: CASSPDNGSTAPLHF
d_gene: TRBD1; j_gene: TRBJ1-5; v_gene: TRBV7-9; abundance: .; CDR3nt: TGTGCCAGCAGCTCGGGACAGGGATTGGGGGGTCAGCCCCAGCATTTT; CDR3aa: CASSSGQGLGGQPQHF
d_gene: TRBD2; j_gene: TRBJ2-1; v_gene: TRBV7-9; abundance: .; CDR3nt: TGTGCCAGCAGCTTAGGACTAGCAATCCACAATGAGCAGTTCTTC; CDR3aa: CASSLGLAIHNEQFF
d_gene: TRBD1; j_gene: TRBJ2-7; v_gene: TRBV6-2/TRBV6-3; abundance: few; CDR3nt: TGTGCCAGCAGCTCGAGGACAGGGTCCCGCTACGAGCAGTACTTC; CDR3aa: CASSSRTGSRYEQYF
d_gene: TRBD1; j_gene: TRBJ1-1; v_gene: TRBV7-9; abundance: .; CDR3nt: TGTGCCAGCAGCGAGGGGGACAGGGGGCCAGGTGACACTGAAGCTTTCTTT; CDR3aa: CASSEGDRGPGDTEAFF
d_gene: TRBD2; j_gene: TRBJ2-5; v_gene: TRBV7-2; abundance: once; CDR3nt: TGTGCCAGCAGCTTAACCGGGACTACACAAGAGACCCAGTACTTC; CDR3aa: CASSLTGTTQETQYF
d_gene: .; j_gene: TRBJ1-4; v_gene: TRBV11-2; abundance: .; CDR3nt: TGTGCCAGCAGCTTAAAAGGTGGCGGTGAAAAACTGTTTTTT; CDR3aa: CASSLKGGGEKLFF
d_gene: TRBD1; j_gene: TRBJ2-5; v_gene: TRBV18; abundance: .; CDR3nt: TGTGCCAGCTCACCTGGACAGGGTGGTATTACCCAGTACTTC; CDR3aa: CASSPGQGGITQYF
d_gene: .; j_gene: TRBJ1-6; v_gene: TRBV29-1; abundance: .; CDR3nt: TGCAGCGTTTGGTACAGGAAGGGGGGGGGAGGCCTTAATAATTCACCCCTCCACTTT; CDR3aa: CSVWYRKGGGGLNNSPLHF
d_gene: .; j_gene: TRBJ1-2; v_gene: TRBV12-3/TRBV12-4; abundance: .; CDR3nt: TGTGCCAGCAGTTTCGGGTTCTATGGCTACACCTTC; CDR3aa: CASSFGFYGYTF
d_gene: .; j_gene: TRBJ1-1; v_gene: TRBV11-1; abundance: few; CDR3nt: TGTGCCAGCAGCTTCTCGGCAGGGAACACTGAAGCTTTCTTT; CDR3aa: CASSFSAGNTEAFF
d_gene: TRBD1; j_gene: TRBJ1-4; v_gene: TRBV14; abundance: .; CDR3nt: TGTGCCAGCAGCCAAGGCCCAGGGGGAGTTGAAAAACTGTTTTTT; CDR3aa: CASSQGPGGVEKLFF